This TCR beta chain originates from a study of cytomegalovirus exposure and HLA in healthy donors. The primer mix had 60 Vbeta and 13 Jbeta primers. Measured with immunoSEQ multiplex PCR; TCRdb has only the in-frame clones, and not every one. The data contain about 110,000 clones, approximately 80% of them singletons. This clone has just a few counts. Its target is unknown. The germline V gene has CDR1 SNHLY and CDR2 FYNNEI. The V gene lost 9 bases and the J gene lost 4 bases, with 10 bases spanning the gap. There are 13 residues in the CDR3. General observations from the study: A missense DCLRE1C variant was associated with V- and J-gene trimming of TCR beta chains in a later analysis, and an independent cohort replicated the association.

The TCR was taken from a woman aged 30 to 39 in good health and CMV-seronegative. J is TRBJ2-6 and V is TRBV2; a possible D gene is TRBD1 (6 bases). The sample comprised PBMCs. The CDR3 sequence is CARQGAGANVLTF. The DNA of the CDR3 is TGTGCCAGACAGGGAGCCGGGGCCAACGTCCTGACTTTC.